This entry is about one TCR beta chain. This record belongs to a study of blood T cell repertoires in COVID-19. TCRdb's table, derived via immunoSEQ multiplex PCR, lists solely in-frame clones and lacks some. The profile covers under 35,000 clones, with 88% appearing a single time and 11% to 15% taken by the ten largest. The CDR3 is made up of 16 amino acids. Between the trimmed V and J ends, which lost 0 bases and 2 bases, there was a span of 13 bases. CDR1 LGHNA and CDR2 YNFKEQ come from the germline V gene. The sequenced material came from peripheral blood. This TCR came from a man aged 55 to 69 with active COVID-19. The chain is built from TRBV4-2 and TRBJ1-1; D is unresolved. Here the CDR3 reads CASSQDLGKYNTEAFF. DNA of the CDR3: TGTGCCAGCAGCCAAGATTTGGGCAAGTATAACACTGAAGCTTTCTTT.